A selection of T cell receptor beta chains follows, all from one sample in a study of breast tumors, draining lymph nodes, adjacent tissues. TCRdb reprocessed the multiplex PCR reads with MiXCR, giving one entry per CDR3 protein. The sample has 200,000 or so distinct CDR3 sequences, around 33% seen once; the top ten hold roughly 4%. Sequences were obtained from axillary lymph node tissue. The receptors derive from a female donor with breast cancer. Some clones in this sample may be carry-over from other donors' samples. The conserved cysteine and the conserved F or W are not part of the CDR3 here.

TRBV19,TRBJ1-2,AGQDHRQFYT
TRBV15,TRBJ2-5,ATSAGLARGRETQY
TRBV7-9,TRBJ1-2,ASSQVGYGYT
TRBV15,TRBJ1-5,ATSVGWQPQH
TRBV9,TRBJ1-1,ASSVEESGATEAF
TRBV19,TRBJ1-2,ASLGQYGRLYGYT
TRBV5-1,TRBJ2-5,ASSLTSGSGTQH
TRBV25-1,TRBJ2-3,ASSQGTSSTDTQY
TRBV7-2,TRBJ2-5,AISEGSQETQY
TRBV2,TRBJ2-2,ASARGMGTGELF
TRBV10-3,TRBJ2-3,AISPFSGGTDTQY
TRBV10-2,TRBJ2-5,ASSESPMGETQY
TRBV6-6,TRBJ2-1,ASMGASGQF
TRBV29-1,TRBJ1-2,SPTGTGGRGYT
TRBV11-2,TRBJ2-1,ASSLEEGISGNEQF